The 7 T cell receptor beta chains reported below all come from one sample, sequenced in a study of blood T cells in healthy people across ages. The second PCR ran roughly 6 to 11 cycles with a sample-barcoded 5' primer and J-beta primers. TCRdb processed the 5' RACE reads anew with MiXCR; each CDR3 protein has one entry. Here the sample spans about 930,000 distinct CDR3 sequences, 25% to 35% being singletons. The same sample was also studied in work on T cells of mothers and their children.

Sequenced input: blood. The receptors come from a woman aged 40 to 50 in good health.

The rearrangement joins TRBV5-1 to TRBJ2-1; possibly TRBD1 for D (6 bases). Per the germline V gene, CDR1 is SGHRS and CDR2 is YFSETQ. The CDR3 loop spans 12 amino acids. The V end was cut by 4 bases, the J end by 15 bases, with 17 bases between. The CDR3 DNA reads TGCGCCAGCAGCCGAACCGGGACAACACCGTTCTTC. This codes for CASSRTGTTPFF.

In this sample, this clonotype turned up many times. V gene TRBV20-1 combines with J gene TRBJ2-5, with TRBD2 as a possible D gene (7 bases). The germline V gene has CDR1 DFQATT and CDR2 SNEGSKA (reference sequence). The CDR3 loop spans 17 amino acids. Trimming stripped 0 bases from V and 4 bases from J, with 21 bases between. The CDR3 sequence is CSARDDFGGGVTETQYF. The DNA of the CDR3 is TGCAGTGCTAGAGATGATTTTGGGGGGGGCGTCACAGAGACCCAGTACTTC.

This clonotype was counted a few times. Because the CDR3's place on the DNA is in doubt, the DNA is left out and the CDR3 is given as listed by TCRdb. The chain links TRBV7-9 to TRBJ1-2; TRBD1, the D gene given by the table, was not confirmed from the DNA. Germline loops: CDR1 SEHNR, CDR2 FQNEAQ (reference sequence). The CDR3 is 16 residues long, ends included. The CDR3 protein is CASSFGQGALWDGHTF.

Turning to this clonotype: An end of the junction differs from the germline gene, which may be a read error. The gene calls are TRBV6-4 and TRBJ2-1; D might be TRBD1 (5 bases). There are 15 residues in the CDR3. CDR1 and CDR2 from the germline V gene are MRHNA and SNTAGT. The CDR3 loop is CASGDSQQGYNEQFF. DNA of the CDR3: TGTGCCAGCGGTGACTCCCAGCAGGGCTACAATGAGCAGTTCTTC.

This clonotype occurred many times. J is TRBJ2-7 and V is TRBV5-1; a weak D match, TRBD2 (5 bases). Germline loops: CDR1 SGHRS, CDR2 YFSETQ. Trimming took 4 bases from V and 5 from J, leaving 13 bases between them. The CDR3 sequence is 13 residues long. The CDR3 nucleotides are TGCGCCAGCAGCGACCCAGGAGGTAACGAGCAGTACTTC. Encoded protein: CASSDPGGNEQYF.

The chain couples TRBV27 to TRBJ2-7; D perhaps matches TRBD1 (6 bases). The germline V gene encodes CDR1 MNHEY and CDR2 SMNVEV (reference sequence). The CDR3 is 14 residues long. V was cut by 6 bases and J by 4 bases, with 16 bases left in between. The CDR3 sequence: CASSWTAPSYEQYF. Written as DNA, the CDR3 is TGTGCCAGCAGCTGGACAGCCCCGAGTTACGAGCAGTACTTC.

This chain connects TRBV7-9 to TRBJ1-6, with D perhaps matching TRBD1 (6 bases). The ends were cut back, 4 bases at V and 4 bases at J, with 14 bases in the middle. Looked up from germline, CDR1 is SEHNR and CDR2 is FQNEAQ (reference sequence). The length of the CDR3 is 16 residues. CDR3 coding DNA: TGTGCCAGCAGCTCATACGGACAGAAATATAATTCACCCCTCCACTTT. Translated, it gives CASSSYGQKYNSPLHF.